This is a list of T cell receptor beta chains from one sample in a study of T cells in localized non-small cell lung cancer. TCRdb keeps only in-frame clones here, not all; method: immunoSEQ multiplex PCR. In the table there are approximately 46,000 clones, approximately 80% of which are singletons. Specimen: peripheral blood mononuclear cells, collected before any cancer treatment. All receptors come from a man aged 40 to 75 with stage III lung adenocarcinoma. Each CDR3 is given with its conserved first and last residue. The D gene is left open where the match is weak. Not every row has a clone size; where given, it reads once, few, many or a size class.

len: 16; j_gene: TRBJ1-5; d_gene: -; abundance: -; v_gene: TRBV6-6; CDR3nt: TGTGCCAGCAGTTACTCGGAGCGCAGTAGCAATCAGCCCCAGCATTTT; CDR3aa: CASSYSERSSNQPQHF
len: 16; j_gene: TRBJ2-5; d_gene: TRBD2; abundance: -; v_gene: TRBV15; CDR3nt: TGTGCCACCAGCAGAGATCTTATCCGGGGGGAAGAGACCCAGTACTTC; CDR3aa: CATSRDLIRGEETQYF
len: 13; j_gene: TRBJ2-7; d_gene: -; abundance: -; v_gene: TRBV5-6; CDR3nt: TGTGCCAGCAGCTTGTACACGGCTGGGGAGCAGTACTTC; CDR3aa: CASSLYTAGEQYF
len: 14; j_gene: TRBJ2-7; d_gene: -; abundance: -; v_gene: TRBV6-5; CDR3nt: TGTGCCAGCAGTTATCAGGAATCGGGGTCCGAGCAGTACTTC; CDR3aa: CASSYQESGSEQYF
len: 14; j_gene: TRBJ2-4; d_gene: -; abundance: -; v_gene: TRBV18; CDR3nt: TGTGCCAGCTCCCTTCGGGGCCAGAAAAACATTCAGTACTTC; CDR3aa: CASSLRGQKNIQYF
len: 13; j_gene: TRBJ1-4; d_gene: -; abundance: -; v_gene: TRBV6-1; CDR3nt: TGTGCCAGCAACTCCCGGGTGGGGCCCACGACCAGTTTT; CDR3aa: CASNSRVGPTTSF
len: 12; j_gene: TRBJ2-3; d_gene: -; abundance: -; v_gene: TRBV5-1; CDR3nt: TGCGCCAGCGCTTTGGGTTGGGATACGCAGTATTTT; CDR3aa: CASALGWDTQYF
len: 13; j_gene: TRBJ2-7; d_gene: TRBD1; abundance: -; v_gene: TRBV11-2; CDR3nt: TGTGCCAGCAGCTGGACAGGGCCCTACGAGCAGTACTTC; CDR3aa: CASSWTGPYEQYF
len: 15; j_gene: TRBJ1-2; d_gene: TRBD1; abundance: -; v_gene: TRBV19; CDR3nt: TGTGCCAGTAGTATAGCCTGGGACAGCTCCTATGGCTACACCTTC; CDR3aa: CASSIAWDSSYGYTF
len: 15; j_gene: TRBJ2-5; d_gene: -; abundance: once; v_gene: TRBV4-2; CDR3nt: TGTGCCAGCAGCCAAGAAGGAAGGGGACAAGAGACCCAGTACTTC; CDR3aa: CASSQEGRGQETQYF
len: 13; j_gene: TRBJ1-1; d_gene: TRBD1; abundance: few; v_gene: TRBV30; CDR3nt: TGTGCCTGGATCCAGGGGGGGAACCCTGAAGCTTTCTTT; CDR3aa: CAWIQGGNPEAFF
len: 14; j_gene: TRBJ2-1; d_gene: -; abundance: -; v_gene: TRBV7-2; CDR3nt: TGTGCCAGCAGCTTAGGGGTATTGACAGATGAGCAGTTCTTC; CDR3aa: CASSLGVLTDEQFF
len: 15; j_gene: TRBJ2-5; d_gene: -; abundance: -; v_gene: TRBV9; CDR3nt: TGTGCCAGCAGCGTAGGTGTCTCCGCCCAAGAGACCCAGTACTTC; CDR3aa: CASSVGVSAQETQYF
len: 14; j_gene: TRBJ1-5; d_gene: TRBD1; abundance: -; v_gene: TRBV7-8; CDR3nt: TGTGCCAGCAGCCTCGACAGGGCTAATCAGCCCCAGCATTTT; CDR3aa: CASSLDRANQPQHF
len: 15; j_gene: TRBJ2-3; d_gene: -; abundance: -; v_gene: TRBV5-1; CDR3nt: TGCGCCAGCAGCCAACTTACAGGGTTGGCAGATACGCAGTATTTT; CDR3aa: CASSQLTGLADTQYF
len: 15; j_gene: TRBJ2-1; d_gene: TRBD2; abundance: -; v_gene: TRBV19; CDR3nt: TGTGCCAGTAGCCCCGGGGGGGCCCCCTACAATGAGCAGTTCTTC; CDR3aa: CASSPGGAPYNEQFF
len: 16; j_gene: TRBJ2-7; d_gene: -; abundance: -; v_gene: TRBV5-4; CDR3nt: TGTGCCAGCAGCCGATACGGGGGCTCGACCGGGTACGAGCAGTACTTC; CDR3aa: CASSRYGGSTGYEQYF
len: 12; j_gene: TRBJ2-7; d_gene: -; abundance: -; v_gene: TRBV7-8; CDR3nt: TGTGCCAGCAGCTTAGCGGAGGGCGGGCAGTACTTC; CDR3aa: CASSLAEGGQYF
len: 15; j_gene: TRBJ2-6; d_gene: -; abundance: -; v_gene: TRBV10-3; CDR3nt: TGTGCCATCAGTGATCAATTCTCTGGGGCCAACGTCCTGACTTTC; CDR3aa: CAISDQFSGANVLTF
len: 13; j_gene: TRBJ2-3; d_gene: TRBD2; abundance: -; v_gene: TRBV2; CDR3nt: TGTGCCAGCCTCGGCGGGGGACGTGATACGCAGTATTTT; CDR3aa: CASLGGGRDTQYF
len: 14; j_gene: TRBJ2-3; d_gene: -; abundance: -; v_gene: TRBV5-1; CDR3nt: TGCGCCAGCAGCCGGGGCGGTCGCACAGATACGCAGTATTTT; CDR3aa: CASSRGGRTDTQYF
len: 17; j_gene: TRBJ2-2; d_gene: -; abundance: once; v_gene: TRBV11-2; CDR3nt: TGTGCCAGCAGCTTAGCCCTAGCGTCTGCGAACACCGGGGAGCTGTTTTTT; CDR3aa: CASSLALASANTGELFF
len: 14; j_gene: TRBJ2-2; d_gene: TRBD1; abundance: -; v_gene: TRBV6-5; CDR3nt: TGTGCCAGCAGTTACAGGGGGCGCACCGGGGAGCTGTTTTTT; CDR3aa: CASSYRGRTGELFF
len: 15; j_gene: TRBJ1-5; d_gene: TRBD1; abundance: -; v_gene: TRBV4-1; CDR3nt: TGCGCCAGCAGCCAGCACACAGGGGGCGGTCAGCCCCAGCATTTT; CDR3aa: CASSQHTGGGQPQHF
len: 16; j_gene: TRBJ2-3; d_gene: -; abundance: -; v_gene: TRBV9; CDR3nt: TGTGCCAGCAGCGTAGGAGCGGGTGCTCTTCCAGATACGCAGTATTTT; CDR3aa: CASSVGAGALPDTQYF
len: 17; j_gene: TRBJ2-7; d_gene: -; abundance: -; v_gene: TRBV2; CDR3nt: TGTGCCAGCCGGACACCAGGGAGCGGGCGGGCCTCCTACGAGCAGTACTTC; CDR3aa: CASRTPGSGRASYEQYF
len: 15; j_gene: TRBJ1-4; d_gene: -; abundance: -; v_gene: TRBV5-6; CDR3nt: TGTGCCAGCAGCAGGCGGGACGGACATAATGAAAAACTGTTTTTT; CDR3aa: CASSRRDGHNEKLFF
len: 15; j_gene: TRBJ1-5; d_gene: -; abundance: -; v_gene: TRBV5-5; CDR3nt: TGTGCCAGCAGTTCCCAAGATATCCTCAATCAGCCCCAGCATTTT; CDR3aa: CASSSQDILNQPQHF
len: 13; j_gene: TRBJ2-5; d_gene: -; abundance: -; v_gene: TRBV7-2; CDR3nt: TGTGCCAGCAGCCCGATATACCAAGAGACCCAGTACTTC; CDR3aa: CASSPIYQETQYF
len: 16; j_gene: TRBJ1-6; d_gene: -; abundance: -; v_gene: TRBV6-6; CDR3nt: TGTGCCAGCAGTCAAAAAGAGAGCTCCTATAATTCACCCCTCCACTTT; CDR3aa: CASSQKESSYNSPLHF
len: 17; j_gene: TRBJ2-5; d_gene: TRBD1; abundance: -; v_gene: TRBV27; CDR3nt: TGTGCCACTTCTTCCGGGACAGACTACGTCTTCCAAGAGACCCAGTACTTC; CDR3aa: CATSSGTDYVFQETQYF
len: 15; j_gene: TRBJ1-4; d_gene: -; abundance: -; v_gene: TRBV2; CDR3nt: TGTGCCAGCAGTCTACAGGGTAAAACTAATGAAAAACTGTTTTTT; CDR3aa: CASSLQGKTNEKLFF
len: 20; j_gene: TRBJ1-1; d_gene: -; abundance: -; v_gene: TRBV18; CDR3nt: TGTGCCAGCTCACCACGGGCCAATTGGGACGTCGCCCTCCGTGACACTGAAGCTTTCTTT; CDR3aa: CASSPRANWDVALRDTEAFF
len: 16; j_gene: TRBJ2-7; d_gene: TRBD2; abundance: once; v_gene: TRBV6-5; CDR3nt: TGTGCCAGCAGTTACCGCCGGACTAGCGGGGGGCACGAGCAGTACTTC; CDR3aa: CASSYRRTSGGHEQYF
len: 14; j_gene: TRBJ2-7; d_gene: -; abundance: once; v_gene: TRBV5-8; CDR3nt: TGTGCCAGCAGCGAATCAGACGGTTCCTACGAGCAGTACTTC; CDR3aa: CASSESDGSYEQYF
len: 15; j_gene: TRBJ2-7; d_gene: -; abundance: once; v_gene: TRBV11-2; CDR3nt: TGTGCCAGCAGCTTTTTTAGCGGCAGTTCTTACGAGCAGTACTTC; CDR3aa: CASSFFSGSSYEQYF
len: 16; j_gene: TRBJ2-4; d_gene: -; abundance: -; v_gene: TRBV6-5; CDR3nt: TGTGCCAGCAGTTATGACATCTTCCTAGCCAAAAACATTCAGTACTTC; CDR3aa: CASSYDIFLAKNIQYF
len: 14; j_gene: TRBJ2-3; d_gene: -; abundance: -; v_gene: TRBV5-1; CDR3nt: TGCGCCAGCAGCTTGGCCACTGAAGGCGATACGCAGTATTTT; CDR3aa: CASSLATEGDTQYF
len: 14; j_gene: TRBJ2-5; d_gene: -; abundance: -; v_gene: TRBV11-2; CDR3nt: TGTGCCAGCAGCCCCCTCCAGGGGCAAGAGACCCAGTACTTC; CDR3aa: CASSPLQGQETQYF
len: 13; j_gene: TRBJ2-3; d_gene: -; abundance: -; v_gene: TRBV9; CDR3nt: TGTGCCAGCACCGGCTATAGCACAGATACGCAGTATTTT; CDR3aa: CASTGYSTDTQYF
len: 13; j_gene: TRBJ2-1; d_gene: -; abundance: -; v_gene: TRBV5-1; CDR3nt: TGCGCCAGCAGCTTCGGGAGTGGGGCTGAGCAGTTCTTC; CDR3aa: CASSFGSGAEQFF
len: 14; j_gene: TRBJ2-5; d_gene: TRBD1; abundance: -; v_gene: TRBV7-6; CDR3nt: TGTGCCAGCAGCTCGGGACAGCCGAGGGCAACCCAGTACTTC; CDR3aa: CASSSGQPRATQYF
len: 15; j_gene: TRBJ2-3; d_gene: -; abundance: few; v_gene: TRBV5-1; CDR3nt: TGCGCCAGCAGCAGATTGACAGAGAACACAGATACGCAGTATTTT; CDR3aa: CASSRLTENTDTQYF
len: 16; j_gene: TRBJ1-1; d_gene: -; abundance: -; v_gene: TRBV7-8; CDR3nt: TGTGCCAGCAGCTTAGGGAGCTACATCCCTGGCGCTGAAGCTTTCTTT; CDR3aa: CASSLGSYIPGAEAFF
len: 16; j_gene: TRBJ2-2; d_gene: TRBD1; abundance: -; v_gene: TRBV5-1; CDR3nt: TGCGCCAGCAGCTTTATGACAGGGGGAAACACCGGGGAGCTGTTTTTT; CDR3aa: CASSFMTGGNTGELFF
len: 15; j_gene: TRBJ2-7; d_gene: -; abundance: -; v_gene: TRBV18; CDR3nt: TGTGCCAGCTCACCACTGGCTTCCCGACCCTACGAGCAGTACTTC; CDR3aa: CASSPLASRPYEQYF
len: 13; j_gene: TRBJ2-5; d_gene: -; abundance: -; v_gene: TRBV30; CDR3nt: TGTGCCTGGAGTGTACAATCGGGGGAGACCCAGTACTTC; CDR3aa: CAWSVQSGETQYF
len: 16; j_gene: TRBJ1-4; d_gene: TRBD1; abundance: -; v_gene: TRBV5-1; CDR3nt: TGCGCCAGCAGCTCCAACCCGCAGGGGGCAGGTGAAAAACTGTTTTTT; CDR3aa: CASSSNPQGAGEKLFF
len: 14; j_gene: TRBJ2-1; d_gene: TRBD1; abundance: -; v_gene: TRBV9; CDR3nt: TGTGCCAGCACTCGGACAGGGGGGAATAATGAGCAGTTCTTC; CDR3aa: CASTRTGGNNEQFF
len: 16; j_gene: TRBJ2-2; d_gene: TRBD1; abundance: -; v_gene: TRBV9; CDR3nt: TGTGCCAGCAGCGTAGAGGACAGGGGGAACACCGGGGAGCTGTTTTTT; CDR3aa: CASSVEDRGNTGELFF
len: 14; j_gene: TRBJ2-5; d_gene: -; abundance: -; v_gene: TRBV7-7; CDR3nt: TGTGCCAGCACCCCTCTGGGGGTTGCGGAGACCCAGTACTTC; CDR3aa: CASTPLGVAETQYF
len: 14; j_gene: TRBJ2-5; d_gene: TRBD2; abundance: -; v_gene: TRBV5-6; CDR3nt: TGTGCCAGCATCGAGGGCGGGAGGGATGCGACCCAGTACTTC; CDR3aa: CASIEGGRDATQYF
len: 17; j_gene: TRBJ2-7; d_gene: TRBD2; abundance: -; v_gene: TRBV7-8; CDR3nt: TGTGCCAGCAGCTTAGATCATAGGGCGCGGGGGAAACACGAGCAGTACTTC; CDR3aa: CASSLDHRARGKHEQYF
len: 13; j_gene: TRBJ1-1; d_gene: -; abundance: once; v_gene: TRBV18; CDR3nt: TGTGCCAGCCTAGAAGGGTTGAACACTGAAGCTTTCTTT; CDR3aa: CASLEGLNTEAFF
len: 18; j_gene: TRBJ2-7; d_gene: TRBD2; abundance: once; v_gene: TRBV14; CDR3nt: TGTGCCAGCAGCCCCCGGAAAGCGGGGGGCCCCTTCTCCTACGAGCAGTACTTC; CDR3aa: CASSPRKAGGPFSYEQYF
len: 14; j_gene: TRBJ2-3; d_gene: TRBD2; abundance: few; v_gene: TRBV7-6; CDR3nt: TGTGCCAGCAGTCCGCGGGGGGAGAACTCTGAGCAGTATTTT; CDR3aa: CASSPRGENSEQYF
len: 14; j_gene: TRBJ2-7; d_gene: TRBD1; abundance: once; v_gene: TRBV10-1; CDR3nt: TGCGCCAGCAGTACAGGACAGGGAACCTACGAGCAGTACTTC; CDR3aa: CASSTGQGTYEQYF
len: 17; j_gene: TRBJ1-2; d_gene: -; abundance: -; v_gene: TRBV7-8; CDR3nt: TGTGCCAGCAGCTTAGTGCTCAGGGTAGGGGATAACTATGGCTACACCTTC; CDR3aa: CASSLVLRVGDNYGYTF
len: 14; j_gene: TRBJ2-1; d_gene: -; abundance: -; v_gene: TRBV9; CDR3nt: TGTGCCAGCAGCGCCCGGGACACCTACAATGAGCAGTTCTTC; CDR3aa: CASSARDTYNEQFF